The present entry profiles one T cell receptor (beta chain) with its context. A junction boundary mismatches the germline segment, possibly from a read error. This specimen belongs to a study of tumor and adjacent non-tumor tissue in lung cancer. On the study more broadly: Patients comprised roughly 12 adenocarcinoma, a couple of squamous cell carcinoma and 1 small cell lung cancer.

TCRbeta libraries were built with three rounds of nested PCR, modified from ARM-PCR. TCRdb fed the multiplex PCR reads into MiXCR, producing one record per CDR3 protein. This sample has tens of thousands of distinct CDR3 sequences, with roughly 80% found just once. No cell sorting was done before RNA was extracted from the tissue. The CDR3 totals 16 residues. Germline V CDR1 and CDR2: MNHNS, SASEGT. This rearrangement joins TRBV6-1 to TRBJ1-3; D is uncertain. Sequences were obtained from lung tumor tissue. The sequence came from a woman aged 45 to 65 with non-small cell lung cancer. The CDR3 DNA sequence: TGTGCCAGCAGTGAAGTAGCCTCTGGCTCTGGAAAGACCATATATTTT. Protein product: CASSEVASGSGKTIYF.